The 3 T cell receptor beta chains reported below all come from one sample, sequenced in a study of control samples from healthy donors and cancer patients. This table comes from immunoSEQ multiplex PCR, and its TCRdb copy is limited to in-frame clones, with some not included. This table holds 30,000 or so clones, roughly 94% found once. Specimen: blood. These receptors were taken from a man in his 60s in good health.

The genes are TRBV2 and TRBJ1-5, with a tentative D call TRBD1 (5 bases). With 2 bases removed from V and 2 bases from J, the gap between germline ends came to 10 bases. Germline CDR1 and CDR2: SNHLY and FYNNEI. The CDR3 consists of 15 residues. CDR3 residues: CASSESRVGNQPQHF. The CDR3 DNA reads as TGTGCCAGCAGTGAAAGCAGGGTTGGCAATCAGCCCCAGCATTTT.

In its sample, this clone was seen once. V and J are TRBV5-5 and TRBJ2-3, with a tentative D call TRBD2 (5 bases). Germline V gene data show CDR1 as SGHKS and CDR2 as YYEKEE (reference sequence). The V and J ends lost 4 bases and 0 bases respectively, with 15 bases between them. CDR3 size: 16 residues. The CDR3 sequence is CASSIRIALSTDTQYF. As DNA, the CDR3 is TGTGCCAGCAGCATTAGGATAGCGTTAAGCACAGATACGCAGTATTTT.

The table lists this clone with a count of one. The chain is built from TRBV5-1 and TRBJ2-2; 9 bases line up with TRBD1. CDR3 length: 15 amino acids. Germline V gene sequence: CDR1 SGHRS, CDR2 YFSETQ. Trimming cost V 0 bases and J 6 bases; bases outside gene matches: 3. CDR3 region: CASSLAGQGAGELFF. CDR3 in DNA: TGCGCCAGCAGCTTGGCGGGACAGGGCGCCGGGGAGCTGTTTTTT.